This T cell receptor beta chain was identified during a study of blood T cell repertoires in COVID-19. Study-level background: Acute and convalescent COVID-19 specimens originated in the United States, Italy and Spain. The cDNA or gDNA used as material had been derived from T cells, B-cell-depleted T cells, or PBMCs.

Original processing notes: By means of reference gene primer amplification, nucleated cell counts were estimated. Profiling relied on immunoSEQ multiplex PCR, and the TCRdb table lists in-frame clones only, not all of them. D and trimming were read from the DNA, whereas the V and J calls and clone size are those reported in that table. The data show some 290,000 clones, with roughly nine tenths seen just once and less than 4.5% held by the top ten. The CDR3 loop spans 13 amino acids. V was clipped by 4 bases and J by 14 bases; unmatched bases: 8. CDR1 LNHDA and CDR2 SQIVND come from the germline V gene (reference sequence).

Sample: peripheral blood. The rearrangement joins TRBV19 to TRBJ2-1; 10 bases are shared with TRBD2. The clonotype comes from a man aged 18 to 30 with active or convalescent COVID-19. CDR3 coding DNA: TGTGCCAGTAGTAGTGCCAAGCGGGAGGGAGAGTTCTTC. Its translation: CASSSAKREGEFF.